This note documents a single T cell receptor beta chain sequence. The assay was immunoSEQ multiplex PCR, and TCRdb's table has in-frame clones only and misses some. The data contain 110,000 to 150,000 clones, more than 75% of them seen just once; the ten biggest clones take up 5% to 6%. These data are taken from a study of blood T cell repertoires in COVID-19. CDR1 is SGHTS and CDR2 is YDEGEE in the germline V gene. V was pared by 0 bases and J by 0 bases, with 15 bases between. There are 17 residues in the CDR3. What was sequenced was peripheral blood. V is TRBV5-8 and J is TRBJ1-2, with TRBD1 as a possible D gene (6 bases). This sequence originates from a human donor in a cohort sampled during active COVID-19. For the CDR3, the DNA is TGTGCCAGCAGCTTGGGAGACAGGTTCTTAGCTAACTATGGCTACACCTTC. Translating gives CASSLGDRFLANYGYTF.